What follows is one T cell receptor beta chain and its context. Its antigen is undetermined. 60 Vbeta and 13 Jbeta primers were used in PCR. TCRdb's table, derived via immunoSEQ multiplex PCR, lists solely in-frame clones and lacks some. The sample includes fewer than 150,000 clones, roughly 71% of them seen just once. This sample is part of a study of cytomegalovirus exposure and HLA in healthy donors. In germline, CDR1 is DFQATT, CDR2 SNEGSKA (reference sequence). V gave up 2 bases and J gave up 8 bases, with 6 bases separating them. There are 11 residues in the CDR3. Findings and caveats of the study: Some V segments (TRBV6-2 and TRBV6-3 among them) were excluded as indistinguishable. With DRB1 most and HLA-C fewest, TCR association rates differed between HLA loci in a later analysis. Later analysis revealed greater clonal expansion in HLA-associated TCR beta chains than in equally common others.

The genes are TRBV20-1 and TRBJ2-2; D uncertain. This sequence was found in a woman in her forties or fifties in good health and CMV-seropositive. The sample comprised PBMCs. CDR3 DNA: TGCAGTGCTAGACTCAGAGGGGAGCTGTTTTTT. Translation: CSARLRGELFF.